The clone carrying this T cell receptor beta chain was seen only a few times. Its antigen is unidentified. This CDR3 contains 11 residues. The germline gives CDR1 SQVTM, CDR2 ANQGSEA. Deletions cut 3 bases from V and 5 bases from J, with 7 bases between. The record originates from a study of CD8+ T cells in alopecia areata. Background on the study: Treated patients took oral tofacitinib at 5 to 10 mg twice daily. Tofacitinib lasted 6 to 18 months, then 6 months off drug.

Sequencing used cDNA as its template, made by extracting RNA and reverse transcribing it. Libraries were prepared by immunoSEQ multiplex PCR; TCRdb keeps only in-frame clonotypes and omits some of them. The repertoire includes around 140,000 clones, more than 40% of them detected once, and less than 8% sits in the top ten. The study, taken as a whole, reports: Elevated clonality characterized lesional scalp relative to normal scalp, particularly in alopecia totalis/universalis.

The specimen sequenced was CD4+ T cells sorted from blood. The gene calls are TRBV29-1 and TRBJ2-5, with a possible D match to TRBD1 (5 bases). The clonotype comes from a human donor with alopecia areata. In DNA, the CDR3 is TGCAGCGTTGAGGCAGGGGAGACCCAGTACTTC. It codes for CSVEAGETQYF.